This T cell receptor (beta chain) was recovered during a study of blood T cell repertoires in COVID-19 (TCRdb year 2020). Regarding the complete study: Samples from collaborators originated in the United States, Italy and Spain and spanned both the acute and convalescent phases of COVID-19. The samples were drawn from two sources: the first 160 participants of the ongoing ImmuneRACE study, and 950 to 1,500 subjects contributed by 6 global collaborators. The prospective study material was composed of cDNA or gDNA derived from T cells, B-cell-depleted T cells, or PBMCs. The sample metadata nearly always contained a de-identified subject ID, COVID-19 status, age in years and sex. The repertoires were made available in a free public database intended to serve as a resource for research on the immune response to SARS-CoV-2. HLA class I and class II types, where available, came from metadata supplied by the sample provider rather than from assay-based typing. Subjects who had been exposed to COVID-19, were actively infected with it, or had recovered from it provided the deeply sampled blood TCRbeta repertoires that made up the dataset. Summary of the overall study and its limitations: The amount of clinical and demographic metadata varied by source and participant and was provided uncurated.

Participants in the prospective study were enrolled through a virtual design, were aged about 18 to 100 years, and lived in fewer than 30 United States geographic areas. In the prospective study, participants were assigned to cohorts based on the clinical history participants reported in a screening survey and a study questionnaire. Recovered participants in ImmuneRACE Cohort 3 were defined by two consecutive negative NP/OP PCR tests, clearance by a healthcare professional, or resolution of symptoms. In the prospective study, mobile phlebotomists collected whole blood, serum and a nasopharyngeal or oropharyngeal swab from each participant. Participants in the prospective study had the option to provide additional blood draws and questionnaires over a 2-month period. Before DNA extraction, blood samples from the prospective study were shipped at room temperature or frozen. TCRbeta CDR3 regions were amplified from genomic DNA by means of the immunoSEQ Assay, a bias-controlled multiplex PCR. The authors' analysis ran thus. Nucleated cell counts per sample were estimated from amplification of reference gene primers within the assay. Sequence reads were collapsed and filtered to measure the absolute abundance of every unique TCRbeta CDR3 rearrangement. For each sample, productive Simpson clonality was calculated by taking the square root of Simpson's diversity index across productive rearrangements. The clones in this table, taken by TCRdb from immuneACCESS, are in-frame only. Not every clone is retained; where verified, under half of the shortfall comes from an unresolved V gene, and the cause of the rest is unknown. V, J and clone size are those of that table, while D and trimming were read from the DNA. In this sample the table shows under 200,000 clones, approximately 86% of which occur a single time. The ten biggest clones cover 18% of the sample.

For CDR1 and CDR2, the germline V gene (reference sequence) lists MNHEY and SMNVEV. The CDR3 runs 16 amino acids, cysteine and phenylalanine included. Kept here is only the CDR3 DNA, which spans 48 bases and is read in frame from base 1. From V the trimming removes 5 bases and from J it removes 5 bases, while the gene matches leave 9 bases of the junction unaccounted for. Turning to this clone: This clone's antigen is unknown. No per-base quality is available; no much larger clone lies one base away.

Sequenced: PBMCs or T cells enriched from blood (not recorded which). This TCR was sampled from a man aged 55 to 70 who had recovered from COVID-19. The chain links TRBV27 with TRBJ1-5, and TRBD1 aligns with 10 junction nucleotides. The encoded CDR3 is CASSPRTGGGDQPQHF. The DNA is TGTGCCAGCAGTCCCCGGACAGGGGGAGGCGATCAGCCCCAGCATTTT.